The clone carrying this T cell receptor beta chain has a single count. No antigen is known for it. The record originates from a study of cytotoxic CD8 clonotypes in ibrutinib-treated CLL. Regarding the study as a whole: Patients showed higher baseline clonality than age-matched healthy donors, and it tracked circulating CD8+ T-cell counts. The study found clonality rose at ibrutinib response, then fell toward baseline at progression. The study sampled sustained-remission and progressing patients at different times.

This CDR3 spans 16 amino acids. J lost 9 bases, V lost 4 bases, and 12 bases had no gene match. Germline V gene sequence: CDR1 SGHNT, CDR2 YYREEE (reference sequence). Assay: immunoSEQ multiplex PCR; the TCRdb copy retains only in-frame clones and omits some. The sample includes 76,000 or so clones, over 80% of them seen just once. V gene TRBV5-4 combines with J gene TRBJ2-1; 11 bases map to TRBD2. The sequenced sample was PBMCs, obtained after 24 months of ibrutinib treatment. The receptor's source is a human donor with chronic lymphocytic leukemia. CDR3 nucleotides: TGTGCCAGCAGCCCCAAAACTAGCGGGAGCCTCGGTGAGCAGTTCTTC. It codes for CASSPKTSGSLGEQFF. The complete variable domain, with remaining parts taken from reference TRBV5-4 and TRBJ2-1, reads ETGVTQSPTHLIKTRGQQVTLRCSSQSGHNTVSWYQQALGQGPQFIFQYYREEENGRGNFPPRFSGLQFPNYSSELNVNALELDDSALYLCASSPKTSGSLGEQFFGPGTRLTVL.